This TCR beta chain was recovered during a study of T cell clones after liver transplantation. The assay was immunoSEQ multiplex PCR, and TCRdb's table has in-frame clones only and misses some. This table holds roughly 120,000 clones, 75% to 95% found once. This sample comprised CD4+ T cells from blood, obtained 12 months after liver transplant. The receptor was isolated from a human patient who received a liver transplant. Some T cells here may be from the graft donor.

CDR3 sequence: CASSIRGRGPLNQPQHF. The CDR3 DNA sequence: TGTGCCAGTAGTATCAGAGGCAGGGGGCCGCTTAATCAGCCCCAGCATTTT. V and J are TRBV19 and TRBJ1-5, with TRBD1 identical over 8 bases. Losses at the gene ends were 3 bases for V and 4 bases for J; bases not matched to a gene: 11. Looked up from germline, CDR1 is LNHDA and CDR2 is SQIVND (reference sequence). There are 17 residues in the CDR3. The full variable domain, rest sourced from reference TRBV19 and TRBJ1-5, is DGGITQSPKYLFRKEGQNVTLSCEQNLNHDAMYWYRQDPGQGLRLIYYSQIVNDFQKGDIAEGYSVSREKKESFPLTVTSAQKNPTAFYLCASSIRGRGPLNQPQHFGDGTRLSIL.